What follows is one TCR beta chain and its context. As yet, its antigen is unknown. CDR1 and CDR2 from the germline V gene are LGHNA and YSLEER. This CDR3 region has 18 residues. The germline V and J ends were trimmed by 0 bases and 0 bases, with 15 bases remaining between them. The data are from a study of human T cells and chemical hapten exposure. Study background: Skin of the upper inner arm, approximately 2 cm by approximately 2 cm, received 2% DPC for sensitization. Findings and caveats of the study: In the PT1 data, expanded TCR counts showed a positive correlation with patch test score.

Unique molecular identifiers were affixed to discrete cDNA molecules within the library. In the original workflow: Per-sample TCR counts ranged from roughly 23,224 to 750,000, median roughly 96,000. TCRdb re-called the RACE reads through MiXCR, storing one row per CDR3 protein. TCRdb, rather than the study authors, made the V and J calls. The data hold 95,000 or so distinct CDR3 sequences, with over 9.5% observed a single time. Time point indicated: patch test 1, 2 weeks after DPC sensitization. Described treatment: therapeutic diphenylcyclopropenone sensitization with weekly scalp DPC. The TCR was taken from a man aged 35 to 55 with alopecia areata. Some clones in this sample may be carry-over from other donors' samples. The input for sequencing was whole blood, taken in connection with sensitization to the hapten diphenylcyclopropenone (DPC). J is TRBJ2-1 and V is TRBV4-3; D is uncertain. CDR3 residues: CASSQDRGVPSSYNEQFF. CDR3 sequence (DNA): TGCGCCAGCAGCCAAGATCGTGGCGTCCCTAGCTCCTACAATGAGCAGTTCTTC.